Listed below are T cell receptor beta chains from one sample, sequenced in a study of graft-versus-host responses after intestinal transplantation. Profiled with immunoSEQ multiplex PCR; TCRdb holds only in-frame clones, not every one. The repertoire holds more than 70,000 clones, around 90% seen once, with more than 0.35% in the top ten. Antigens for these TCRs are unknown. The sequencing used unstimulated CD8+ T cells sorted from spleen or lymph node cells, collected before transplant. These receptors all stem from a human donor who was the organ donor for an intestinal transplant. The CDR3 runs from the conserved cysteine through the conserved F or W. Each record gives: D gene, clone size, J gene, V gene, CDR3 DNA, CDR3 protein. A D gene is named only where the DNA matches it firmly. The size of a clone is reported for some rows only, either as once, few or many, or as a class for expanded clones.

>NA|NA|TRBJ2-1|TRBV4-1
TGCGCCAGCAGCCAAGACGTAGGGGCAGGGCCTTACAATGAGCAGTTCTTC
CASSQDVGAGPYNEQFF
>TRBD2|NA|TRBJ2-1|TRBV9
TGTGCCAGCAAGGAAGGCGGGGGGGCAAATGAGCAGTTCTTC
CASKEGGGANEQFF
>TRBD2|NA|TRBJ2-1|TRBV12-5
TGTGCTAGTGGTTTGAACGGAGCGGGGGGGCATCGGAATGAGCAGTTCTTC
CASGLNGAGGHRNEQFF
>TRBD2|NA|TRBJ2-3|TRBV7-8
TGTGCCAGCAGCTGGGGAGGACTAGAGGTCCCAGATACGCAGTATTTT
CASSWGGLEVPDTQYF
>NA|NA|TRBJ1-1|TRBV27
TGTGCCAGCAGTTTAAGCGGGAACACTGGAGCTTTCTTT
CASSLSGNTGAFF
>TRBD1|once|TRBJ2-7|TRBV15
TGTGCCACCAGCAAAGGGATAGGGGACAGGGGGACCGAGCAGTACTTC
CATSKGIGDRGTEQYF
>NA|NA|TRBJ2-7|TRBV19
TGTGCCAGTAGTATATCGAGCGCCCCTACCCCCTACGAGCAGTACTTC
CASSISSAPTPYEQYF
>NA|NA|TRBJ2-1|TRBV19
TGTGCCAGTAGTATGGGCTACTCCCACAATGAGCAGTTCTTC
CASSMGYSHNEQFF
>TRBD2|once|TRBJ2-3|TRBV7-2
TGTGCCAGCAGCTTAGGGAACTTCGGCTCTAGCGGGTTCACAGATACGCAGTATTTT
CASSLGNFGSSGFTDTQYF
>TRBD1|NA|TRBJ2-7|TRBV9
TGTGCCAGCAGCGTCGGGACAGCTTACTACGAGCAGTACTTC
CASSVGTAYYEQYF
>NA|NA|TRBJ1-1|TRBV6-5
TGTGCCAGCAGCACCGGGACAAGCACTGAAGCTTTCTTT
CASSTGTSTEAFF
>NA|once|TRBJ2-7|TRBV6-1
TGTGCCAGCAGTCCCCGGGGGATCTCCTACGAGCAGTACTTC
CASSPRGISYEQYF
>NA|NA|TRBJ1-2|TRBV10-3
TGTGCCATCAGGAGATCCGGGACTCACTATGGCTACACCTTC
CAIRRSGTHYGYTF
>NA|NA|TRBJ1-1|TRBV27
TGTGCCAGCAGTTTATCGAGCGGGGGGACTGAAGCTTTCTTT
CASSLSSGGTEAFF
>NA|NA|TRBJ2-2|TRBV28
TGTGCCAGCAGTTCGTCAACTGGGAGCACCGGGGAGCTGTTTTTT
CASSSSTGSTGELFF
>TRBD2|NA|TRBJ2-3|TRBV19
TGTGCCAGTAGTATAGTGGGACTAGCGGGTACAGATACGCAGTATTTT
CASSIVGLAGTDTQYF
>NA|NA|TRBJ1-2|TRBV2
TGTGCCAGCACAACCGGACAGAACTATGGCTACACCTTC
CASTTGQNYGYTF
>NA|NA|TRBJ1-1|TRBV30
TGTGCCTGGAGCGGAGGGGGGGGCATGAACACTGAAGCTTTCTTT
CAWSGGGGMNTEAFF
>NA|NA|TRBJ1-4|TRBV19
TGTGCCAGTCGAACAGGCTCTGAAAAACTGTTTTTT
CASRTGSEKLFF
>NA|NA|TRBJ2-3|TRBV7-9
TGTGCCAGCAGCCGACCAGGGGACCCCAGTTCCACAGATACGCAGTATTTT
CASSRPGDPSSTDTQYF
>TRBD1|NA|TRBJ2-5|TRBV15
TGTGCCACCAGCAGAGGGCAGGGGGTCTCAGAGACCCAGTACTTC
CATSRGQGVSETQYF
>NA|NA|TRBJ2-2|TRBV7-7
TGTGCCAGCAGCCCCTACACCGGGGAGCTGTTTTTT
CASSPYTGELFF
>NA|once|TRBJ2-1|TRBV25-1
TGTGCCAGCAGGAGTTCCGTCCTGGGCCAACGGAATGAGCAGTTCTTC
CASRSSVLGQRNEQFF
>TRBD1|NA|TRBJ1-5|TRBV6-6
TGTGCCAGCAGTTACTCGGGACAGAACAATCAGCCCCAGCATTTT
CASSYSGQNNQPQHF
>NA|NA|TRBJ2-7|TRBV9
TGTGCCAGCAGCGTAGGTATCCAGGAGGGCGACGAGCAGTACTTC
CASSVGIQEGDEQYF
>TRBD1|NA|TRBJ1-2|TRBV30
TGTGTCTGGAGTACCGGACAGGGGGAGAAAGTCTATGGCTACACCTTC
CVWSTGQGEKVYGYTF
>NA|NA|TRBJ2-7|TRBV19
TGTGCCAGTAGTAGTGCGCCAGGGAACATCTACGAGCAGTACTTC
CASSSAPGNIYEQYF
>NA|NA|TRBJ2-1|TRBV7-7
TGTGCCAGCAGCTTGGAGCCGGGGAGCAATGAGCAGTTCTTC
CASSLEPGSNEQFF
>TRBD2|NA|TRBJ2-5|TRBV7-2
TGTGCCAGCAGCCGCACTGGGGGGGAGGGAGAGACCCAGTACTTC
CASSRTGGEGETQYF
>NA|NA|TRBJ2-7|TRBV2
TGTGCCACAGGGAGGGGGTACGAGCAGTACTTC
CATGRGYEQYF
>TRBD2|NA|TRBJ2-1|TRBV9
TGTGCCAGCAGCAACTTCGGGGGGGAGTACAATGAGCAGTTCTTC
CASSNFGGEYNEQFF
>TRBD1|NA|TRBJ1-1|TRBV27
TGTGCCAGCAGTTTCGCCGGGACAGGGGGCACTGAAGCTTTCTTT
CASSFAGTGGTEAFF
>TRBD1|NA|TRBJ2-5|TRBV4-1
TGCGCCAGCAGCCACCCGGACAGGGGGCCTCAAGAGACCCAGTACTTC
CASSHPDRGPQETQYF
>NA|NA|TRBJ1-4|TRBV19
TGTGCCAGTAGTATTTTCCCCGGAGGGGAAAAACTGTTTTTT
CASSIFPGGEKLFF
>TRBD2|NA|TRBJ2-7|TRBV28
TGTGCCAGCAGTTTAAGGGGACTAGCGCTTTCCTACGAGCAGTACTTC
CASSLRGLALSYEQYF
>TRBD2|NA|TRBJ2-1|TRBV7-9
TGTGCCAGCAGCCTAAAGACTAGCGGTGCCTACAATGAGCAGTTCTTC
CASSLKTSGAYNEQFF
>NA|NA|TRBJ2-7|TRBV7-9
TGTGCCAGCAGCATCGCCGGCTACGAGCAGTACTTC
CASSIAGYEQYF
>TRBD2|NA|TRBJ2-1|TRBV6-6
TGTGCCAGCAGTATAGCGGGCTCCTACAATGAGCAGTTCTTC
CASSIAGSYNEQFF
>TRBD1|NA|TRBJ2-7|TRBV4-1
TGCGCCAGCAGCCAAGAAGGGCCAGGGGGCCGCTCCTACGAGCAGTACTTC
CASSQEGPGGRSYEQYF
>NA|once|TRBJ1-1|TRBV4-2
TGTGCCAGCAGCCAAGATTTAGCAGAGAACACTGAAGCTTTCTTT
CASSQDLAENTEAFF
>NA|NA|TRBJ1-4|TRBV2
TGTGCCAGCAGTGTTGCCCGAAGGGGTTCAGGGGAAAAACTGTTTTTT
CASSVARRGSGEKLFF
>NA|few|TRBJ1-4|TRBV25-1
TGTGCCAGCAGTGAGGTACTAACAACTAATGAAAAACTGTTTTTT
CASSEVLTTNEKLFF
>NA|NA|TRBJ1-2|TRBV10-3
TGTGCCATCAGTCGACAGCTTTCGGGGGTCGATGGCTACACCTTC
CAISRQLSGVDGYTF
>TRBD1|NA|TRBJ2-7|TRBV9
TGTGCCAGCAGCGTAGCCGGGACAGGGGTCTACGAGCAGTACTTC
CASSVAGTGVYEQYF
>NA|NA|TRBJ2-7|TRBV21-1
TGTGCCAGCCCGGGACAGGAAGAAAGGGACGAGCAGTACTTC
CASPGQEERDEQYF